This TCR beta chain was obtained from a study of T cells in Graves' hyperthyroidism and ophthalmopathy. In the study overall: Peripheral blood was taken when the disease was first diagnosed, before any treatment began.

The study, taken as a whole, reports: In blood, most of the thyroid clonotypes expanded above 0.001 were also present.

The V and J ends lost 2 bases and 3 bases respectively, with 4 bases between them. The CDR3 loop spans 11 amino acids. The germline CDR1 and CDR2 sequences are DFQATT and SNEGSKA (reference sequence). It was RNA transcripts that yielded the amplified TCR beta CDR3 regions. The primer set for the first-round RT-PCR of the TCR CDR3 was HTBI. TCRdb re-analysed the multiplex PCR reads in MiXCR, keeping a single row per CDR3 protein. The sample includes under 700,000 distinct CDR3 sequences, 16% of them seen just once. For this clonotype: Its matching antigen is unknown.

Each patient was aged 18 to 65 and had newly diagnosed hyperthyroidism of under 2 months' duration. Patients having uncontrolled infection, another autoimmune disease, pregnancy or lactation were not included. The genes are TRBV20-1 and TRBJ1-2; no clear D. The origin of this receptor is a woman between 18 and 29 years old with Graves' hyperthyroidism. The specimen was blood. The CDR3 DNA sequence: TGCAGTGCTAGACCCGACTATGGCTACACCTTC. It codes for CSARPDYGYTF.